This paragraph covers one TCR beta chain sequence. The clone's antigen remains unknown. No base quality information exists; no much larger clone differs at one position. The library was made by the immunoSEQ multiplex PCR assay. A mixture of 60 forward primers for TCR Vbeta segments and 13 reverse primers for TCR Jbeta segments was used in the multiplex PCR. The CDR3 region of rearranged TCR beta genes was amplified from genomic DNA with a multiplex PCR assay. Amplified TCR beta libraries were sequenced as 87-base-pair reads on the Illumina HiSeq System. Per the authors' processing: A later analysis counted tens of millions of unique TCR beta chains across the roughly 700 repertoires, and roughly 11 million of these chains were shared by at least two donors. Raw reads were error-corrected and collapsed into unique sequences with a nearest-neighbor algorithm that merged closely related sequences to remove PCR and sequencing errors. To assign V, D and J gene segments, CDR3 sequences were aligned to IMGT reference sequences. For a sequence to be retained, a match of at least six nucleotides to both a V gene segment and a J gene segment was required. A rearrangement was called productive if the CDR3 had no stop codons and remained in frame with V and J, and every other rearrangement was called non-productive. CDR3 was defined according to IMGT convention as the region running from the second conserved V-encoded cysteine to the conserved J-encoded phenylalanine. The earlier analysis of around 640 of the donors excluded sequences that lacked an unambiguous match to a single V gene segment. In an earlier analysis of 587 of the donors, a V segment was called functional when productive rearrangements were above 56.7%, and segregating when the standard deviation between donors exceeded 5%. A statistical classification framework was built for diagnosing cytomegalovirus status from the catalog of TCR beta chain sequences. In a later analysis, TCR nucleotide sequences were compared against IMGT/GENE-DB human TR gene sequences so that V and J genes could be assigned. In a later analysis, CDR3 sequences and most-parsimonious VDJ recombination scenarios were assigned using the TCRdist pipeline. In a later analysis, every TCR beta chain was defined by the combination of its CDR3 amino acid sequence and its V-gene family, and reads without a unique V-gene family were dropped. As a way to deal with suspected cross-contamination and a sequencing artifact, a later analysis dropped 450 to 600 nucleotide sequences that were highly shared and had low generation probability. A later analysis calculated a clonal expansion index for each public chain from normalized within-repertoire ranks of inferred template counts. Generation probabilities in a later analysis came from a VDJ recombination model fitted to out-of-frame rearrangements, and those results were checked against IGoR. Hypergeometric tests were used in a later analysis to score TCR-TCR, TCR-HLA and TCR-CMV co-occurrence, with a repertoire-size bias correction applied to the TCR pairs. In a later analysis, false discovery rates were estimated by permuting HLA or CMV assignments 20 times. A later analysis grouped co-occurring TCRs with DBSCAN, adding TCRdist sequence similarity when clustering within HLA-allele-positive subsets. For co-occurrence clustering, repertoires with fewer than 30,000 or more than 120,000 public chains were excluded, along with a handful of repertoires with anomalous nucleotide sharing. Entries here come from immuneACCESS through TCRdb and include only in-frame sequences with V and J called. Some clones fail to appear in such tables; in the studies checked, an unresolved V gene covers under half of the shortfall, and the cause of the remainder is unknown. V and J calls plus clone size are reproduced from that table; the DNA served to infer D and trimming. For this sample the table gives about 140,000 clones, of which roughly 75% were detected only once. In total, the top ten clones hold roughly 2% of the sample.

In total, over 600 healthy bone marrow donors made up the cohort. Cohort members were all nominally healthy when sampled, although unrecorded immune exposures were likely present. The donor was CMV seronegative and was included in the group of 352 seronegative cohort members. A peripheral blood sample was provided by each donor, and peripheral blood mononuclear cells were used for TCR beta sequencing. Genomic DNA extraction from the blood cell samples was performed with the Qiagen DNeasy Blood Extraction Kit. This record belongs to a study of cytomegalovirus exposure and HLA in healthy donors (dated by TCRdb to about 2017). At the level of the whole study: In an earlier analysis of roughly 500 of the donors, 276 Gb of sequence data and approximately 100 million unique TCR beta sequences from about 179 million T cells were reported. Class I and class II HLA loci were covered by the typing at four-digit resolution. Roughly 5 DR-DQ haplotypes were handled as single units for association and clustering because linkage in the cohort was strong. In addition to the first cohort of several hundred subjects, a separate validation cohort of approximately 130 different subjects was used. The genetic ancestry cluster associated with self-reported Caucasian donors included 65% to 90% of the approximately 400 genotyped donors. To study patterns of TCR occurrence, a later analysis re-analyzed previously published TCR beta repertoires from 600 to 750 donors and added high-resolution HLA genotyping. An earlier analysis of around 580 of the donors used high-throughput TCR beta sequencing to judge whether each TCR beta V gene segment behaved as functional or pseudogenic. The number of typed donors differed by locus: roughly 629-640 for A, B, C, DRB1 and DQB1; some 500 for DQA1; approximately 600 for DPA1; and roughly 450 for DPB1. About 330 gigabases of sequencing data and 70 million to 100 million unique TCR sequences made up an early release that covered nearly 650 HLA-typed donors. On average, around 230,000 unique TCR beta nucleotide sequences were sequenced per donor among a few hundred genotyped donors of the cohort, with roughly 18% of those sequences being non-productive. High-throughput TCR immunosequencing, statistical association of individual TCRs with disease status, and machine learning were combined to predict cytomegalovirus infection status. The study aimed to test whether cataloging public T cell receptors could reveal signatures of past pathogen exposure. A later genetic analysis used genome-wide SNP genotypes for about 55% of the 666 donors, treating that subset as a discovery cohort. Donor age, sex, ethnicity and CMV serostatus were compiled alongside the repertoire data. The later analysis used no new phenotypic data to find candidate immune exposures, relying instead on TCR beta sequences and their occurrence across donors. All discovery cohort repertoires had been generated on a single sequencing platform. The study profiled the T cell repertoires of 550 to 700 subjects by immunosequencing and related them to cytomegalovirus serostatus. What the research found in general, with its limitations: When HLA alleles, especially DR and DQ, strongly co-occurred, attributing TCR associations to individual alleles was difficult. At a false discovery rate of 0.05, a later analysis linked 16,951 TCR beta sequences to specific HLA alleles. A cluster of highly shared sequence variants was judged likely to be a technical artifact of the sequencing pipeline. Linkage disequilibrium might explain the correlated functional status among segregating V segments, but an unknown experimental factor could not be excluded. The cohort was sequenced for TCR beta chains only, and without alpha or paired-chain data the features that could be detected were limited. In a later analysis, TCR association rates were found to vary across HLA loci, with the most associated TCRs seen for DRB1 alleles and the fewest for HLA-C alleles. A few of the identified cytomegalovirus-associated TCR beta chains were confirmed in vitro to be specific for cytomegalovirus antigens. Roughly 17 rarely observed V segments, including chromosome 9 orphons, were excluded from the earlier analysis of almost 600 of the donors because counts were too low. While some public TCRs were present in many individuals, most TCR sequences turned up only very rarely across donors. The classifier was reported to diagnose cytomegalovirus status with high specificity and sensitivity in both the original and validation cohorts. A later analysis reported that several top co-occurrence clusters appeared linked to parvovirus B19, influenza, CMV and Epstein-Barr virus. HLA typing was unavailable for some donors at each locus, so association tests used only the typed subset. Some IMGT-functional V segments, including TRBV6-2 and TRBV6-3, could not be told apart with the 87-base-pair reads, so those segments were excluded. An association between a missense DCLRE1C variant and V-gene and J-gene trimming of TCR beta chains was found in a later genetic analysis and replicated in an independent cohort. In a later analysis, HLA-associated TCR beta chains showed more clonal expansion and lower generation probabilities than non-associated chains that were equally common. According to the authors, the approach could potentially be generalized to other disease states and immunological phenotypes. Presence/absence analyses assumed roughly uniform sequencing depth across donors, an assumption that may not hold. The only immune exposure information available for the cohort was CMV serostatus. A later genetic analysis reported fewer N-insertions in productive TCRs among donors in an Asian-associated ancestry cluster than the roughly 690-donor mean. A further reported finding was that TCR beta sequences accurately predicted the HLA-A and HLA-B alleles for most subjects in the first cohort. Broadly in line with IMGT annotations, most TCR beta V segments showed up in productive rearrangements about 87% or about 30% of the time in an earlier analysis of under 700 of the donors. In a later analysis, most CMV-associated TCR beta chains were found to appear HLA-restricted, with HLA associations seemingly driven largely by CMV exposure. The study listed over 150 TCR beta chains as associated with cytomegalovirus.

CDR1 SEHNR and CDR2 FQNEAQ are derived from the germline V gene (reference sequence). Inclusive of the bounding cysteine and phenylalanine, the CDR3 is 15 residues long. Solely the CDR3 DNA is kept, with 45 bases framed from the first base. V is pared back by 4 bases and J by 5 bases, with 18 bases lying between the germline termini. This clonotype originated in a man in his thirties or forties in good health and CMV-seronegative. The sequencing sample was made of PBMCs. Recombination linked TRBV7-9 to TRBJ2-7; TRBD2 could be the D gene, as 6 bases match. CDR3 sequence: CASSYFEEGRHEQYF. In nucleotides, the sequence is TGTGCCAGCAGCTACTTCGAGGAGGGGCGCCACGAGCAGTACTTC.